This TCR beta chain was captured by sequencing in a study of memory CD4+ T cells and cytomegalovirus serostatus. Details on this clone: Its matching antigen is unknown.

Single viable CD3+CD4+CD8-CD45RO+ cells were sorted as the memory CD4+ T cells. The V gene's germline CDR1 is MDHEN and CDR2 SYDVKM. The CDR3 totals 15 residues. The J segment lost 1 base and the V segment lost 5 bases, leaving 8 bases of the junction unmatched. The method was immunoSEQ multiplex PCR; TCRdb's version includes in-frame clones alone and lacks a portion of them. The sample shows approximately 44,000 clones, about 80% of them seen only once. Findings and limits, study-wide: The CMV-associated TCR signature appears largely within the CD4+ memory repertoire. Of under 200 reported CMV TCRbeta sequences, around 62 were found in memory CD4+ repertoires.

The rearrangement links TRBV28 to TRBJ2-7; 7 nucleotides line up with TRBD1. The sequenced sample was memory CD4+ T cells from blood. This receptor was identified in an adult in good health and CMV-seronegative. In DNA form, the CDR3 reads TGTGCCAGCAGTGCCAGGGGGAGTGGGTCCTACGAGCAGTACTTC. It codes for CASSARGSGSYEQYF.